Listed here are 11 T cell receptor beta chains from one sample, sequenced in a study of T cells in Graves' hyperthyroidism and ophthalmopathy. Amplified TCR beta CDR3 regions came from RNA transcripts. In the first-round RT-PCR of the TCR CDR3, the HTBI primer set was used. TCRdb recomputed calls from the multiplex PCR reads with MiXCR, one row per CDR3 protein. Among about 640,000 distinct CDR3 sequences listed, less than 25% were seen once. The sequencing sample was made of blood. The receptor source for this set is a young man with Graves' ophthalmopathy.

Only a few counts were recorded for this clonotype. The rearrangement uses TRBV12-3 or TRBV12-4 and TRBJ2-3; the match to TRBD1 covers 9 bases. J gave up 6 bases and V 0 bases, and 10 bases lay outside the gene matches. The CDR3 covers 17 residues. The CDR3 nucleotides are TGTGCCAGCAGTTTAGCGCACACAGGGGGCCTATTGGATACGCAGTATTTT. It yields the protein CASSLAHTGGLLDTQYF.

The chain combines TRBV19 with TRBJ1-5, with a tentative D call TRBD1 (5 bases). V was pared by 3 bases and J by 3 bases, with 9 bases between. The CDR3 covers 14 residues. Looked up from germline, CDR1 is LNHDA and CDR2 is SQIVND (reference sequence). In nucleotides, the CDR3 is TGTGCCAGTAGTATCTGGGGGACCAATCAGCCCCAGCATTTT. Protein sequence: CASSIWGTNQPQHF.

This clonotype was detected a few times. The V and J genes are TRBV6-5 and TRBJ1-4; 10 positions agree with TRBD1. The germline gives CDR1 MNHEY, CDR2 SVGAGI. This CDR3 is built from 15 residues. Unmatched junction bases numbered 5, after V lost 0 bases and J lost 10 bases. The CDR3 loop reads CASSYSGTGARKLFF. The CDR3 region has the DNA TGTGCCAGCAGTTACTCGGGGACAGGGGCTCGAAAACTGTTTTTT.

This clonotype was counted at least ten times. The CDR3, as DNA: TGTGCCAGCAGCCCCGGGACTAGCGGGAGCTCCTACGAGCAGTACTTC. It encodes CASSPGTSGSSYEQYF. This rearrangement joins TRBV7-7 to TRBJ2-7, with TRBD2 matching over 14 bases. Germline CDR1 is SSHAT and CDR2 is FNYEAQ (reference sequence). Trimming took 5 bases from V and 0 from J; bases not matched to a gene: 3. The CDR3 is 16 residues long.

This clonotype was seen more than once but under ten times. The chain is built from TRBV7-2 and TRBJ2-1, with unresolved D. The ends were cut back, 5 bases at V and 6 bases at J, with 8 bases in the middle. The CDR3 extends over 12 amino acids. Germline-derived CDR1 and CDR2 are SGHTA and FQGNSA. The CDR3 DNA sequence: TGTGCCAGCAGCGGCCCCAGCAATGAGCAGTTCTTC. It yields the protein CASSGPSNEQFF.

V is TRBV29-1 and J is TRBJ2-7; 10 nucleotides align to TRBD2. CDR1 and CDR2 (germline): SQVTM, ANQGSEA. The CDR3 consists of 14 residues. V gave up 5 bases and J gave up 2 bases; unmatched junction bases: 6. The CDR3 sequence is CSVRLLAGTYEQYF. CDR3 in DNA: TGCAGCGTTCGTTTACTAGCGGGAACCTACGAGCAGTACTTC.

This chain uses TRBV3-1 with TRBJ2-2, with D possibly being TRBD2 (6 bases). V lost 2 bases to trimming and J lost 6 bases, with 13 bases between them. CDR1 LGHDT and CDR2 YNNKEL come from the germline V gene (reference sequence). The CDR3 runs 15 residues. Here the CDR3 reads CASSQFAGRSGELFF. The CDR3 nucleotides read TGTGCCAGCAGCCAATTTGCGGGAAGGTCCGGGGAGCTGTTTTTT. The full variable domain, rest sourced from reference TRBV3-1 and TRBJ2-2, is DTAVSQTPKYLVTQMGNDKSIKCEQNLGHDTMYWYKQDSKKFLKIMFSYNNKELIINETVPNRFSPKSPDKAHLNLHINSLELGDSAVYFCASSQFAGRSGELFFGEGSRLTVL.

The V call is TRBV20-1, the J call TRBJ1-2; TRBD1 might be the D (6 bases). The CDR3 is 15 amino acids. Between the trimmed V and J ends, which lost 0 bases and 3 bases, there was a span of 14 bases. Per the germline V gene, CDR1 is DFQATT and CDR2 is SNEGSKA (reference sequence). The CDR3 DNA reads TGCAGTGCTAGAGATAGGGGGGGGCCCGACTATGGCTACACCTTC. This translates into CSARDRGGPDYGYTF.

This clonotype was counted once. V is TRBV20-1 and J is TRBJ2-7; 7 positions match TRBD1. The V gene's germline CDR1 is DFQATT and CDR2 SNEGSKA (reference sequence). V was pared by 3 bases and J by 2 bases, with 10 bases of the junction left unmatched. The CDR3 has 15 amino acids. In DNA form, the CDR3 reads TGCAGTGCTAGTTTGGGTCGGACAGGAACCTACGAGCAGTACTTC. This codes for CSASLGRTGTYEQYF.

The chain employs TRBV3-1 and TRBJ2-5; tentatively, D is TRBD1 (6 bases). Germline lookup yields CDR1 LGHDT and CDR2 YNNKEL (reference sequence). V lost 4 bases, J lost 3 bases, and 18 bases lay in between. The CDR3 length is 16 residues. In DNA form, the CDR3 reads TGTGCCAGCAGCCTAGATCAAAACAGGGTAAAAGAGACCCAGTACTTC. Translating gives CASSLDQNRVKETQYF.

This sequence joins TRBV20-1 and TRBJ2-7, with D possibly matching TRBD2 (6 bases). Germline loops: CDR1 DFQATT, CDR2 SNEGSKA (reference sequence). The CDR3 has 15 residues. Trimming pared 1 base from V and 3 bases from J, leaving 16 bases between. The CDR3 DNA reads TGCAGTGCTAGAGGGGATTTGGGGACTCTCTACGAGCAGTACTTC. Translating it yields CSARGDLGTLYEQYF.